The clone carrying this TCR beta chain has more than one count but fewer than ten. Into every PCR, synthetic TCR analog templates were spiked. The assay was immunoSEQ multiplex PCR, and TCRdb's table has in-frame clones only and misses some. The table includes roughly 45,000 clones, 80% to 90% detected once. Time point denoted: peripheral blood 6 weeks after treatment start. The data derive from a study of PD-L1 blockade in urothelial cancer. Across the whole study: Before enrollment, 0 to 3 chemotherapy regimens had been given to patients. The authors examined blood 3 weeks (second dose) and 6 weeks after treatment start.

The junction had 2 bases not matched to a gene; V was cut back by 1 base and J by 5 bases. From germline, CDR1 is SGHAT and CDR2 FQNNGV. The CDR3 has 15 residues. Sequenced material: PBMCs, taken around atezolizumab (anti-PD-L1) treatment. The receptor's source is a man in his 70s with urothelial cancer. The chain is built from TRBV11-2 and TRBJ1-5; 10 bases align to TRBD1. The CDR3 region is CASSLGQGAYQPQHF. In DNA, the CDR3 is TGTGCCAGCAGCTTAGGACAGGGGGCGTATCAGCCCCAGCATTTT.